One and the same sample provided the 11 T cell receptor beta chains below, sequenced in a study of beta chain features in type 1 diabetes (dated by TCRdb to 2016 to 2019). Points the paper makes about the study in general: Type 1 diabetes patients showed a moderate but significant shortening of TCRB CDR3 length in all four CD4+ subsets.

No cognate antigen is known for these TCRs. The method was the immunoSEQ multiplex PCR assay. The entire isolated RNA was reverse transcribed using the High Capacity cDNA Reverse Transcription Kit, and thus expressed TCRB transcripts were sequenced. This immuneACCESS table, as held by TCRdb, lists in-frame sequences with V and J called but not all clones. Of the missing ones, under half trace to an unresolved V gene in checked studies; the others have no known cause. For this sample there are about 390,000 clones; over 8.5% appear just once. In total, the top ten clones hold less than 0.65% of the sample. Sequenced: central memory CD4+ T cells from blood. All receptors derive from a man in his thirties or forties with type 1 diabetes.

In this sample, this clone turned up a few times. The chain is built from TRBV9 and TRBJ2-1, with 8 bases fitting TRBD2. CDR3 length: 15 residues. The germline gives CDR1 SGDLS, CDR2 YYNGEE. The V gene end was trimmed by 4 bases and the J gene end by 4 bases; junction bases not matched to a gene: 7. The CDR3 loop reads CASSQAGVGYNEQFF. For the CDR3, the DNA is TGTGCCAGCAGCCAAGCGGGAGTGGGGTACAATGAGCAGTTCTTC.

V and J are TRBV10-3 and TRBJ2-5; the match to TRBD1 covers 10 bases. The J call may be mistaken, given a closer DNA end match to TRBJ2-7. The germline V gene encodes CDR1 ENHRY and CDR2 SYGVKD. The CDR3 is made up of 14 amino acids. The CDR3 DNA follows: TGTGCCATCAGAGGGACAGGGGATTCCTACGAGCAGTACTTC. It codes for CAIRGTGDSYEQYF.

Only a few counts were recorded for this clone. Other nucleotide sequences from this sample produce the same CDR3. The chain links TRBV7-2 to TRBJ1-2; D not resolved. The germline V and J ends were trimmed by 1 base and 5 bases, with 8 bases remaining between them. CDR3 length equals 13 residues. Germline CDR1 and CDR2: SGHTA and FQGNSA. The CDR3 loop reads CASSLGRGYGYTF. DNA of the CDR3: TGTGCCAGCAGCTTAGGTCGTGGGTATGGCTACACCTTC.

The rearrangement links TRBV28 to TRBJ1-2; a possible D gene is TRBD1 (6 bases). V was shortened by 5 bases and J by 9 bases, with 22 bases between the two germline ends. The CDR3 loop spans 15 amino acids. The germline CDR1 and CDR2 sequences are MDHEN and SYDVKM. The CDR3 DNA reads TGTGCCAGCAGTCCCCAGGGGACGGCACCCAATTGCTACACCTTC. It translates to CASSPQGTAPNCYTF.

The rearrangement joins TRBV7-9 to TRBJ1-5, with D uncertain. Germline-derived CDR1 and CDR2 are SEHNR and FQNEAQ (reference sequence). V lost 5 bases and J lost 3, with 14 bases in between. The CDR3 length is 15 residues. CDR3 sequence: CASSPAEGFNQPQHF. CDR3 sequence (DNA): TGTGCCAGCAGCCCCGCGGAGGGCTTCAATCAGCCCCAGCATTTT.

This clone was seen more than once but under ten times. A far larger clone is just one base off, so this is likely a read error. The chain employs TRBV4-2 and TRBJ2-3; TRBD2 matches at 8 bases. From germline, CDR1 is LGHNA and CDR2 YNFKEQ. V lost 0 bases to trimming and J lost 5 bases; unmatched junction nucleotides: 7. The CDR3 spans 16 residues. CDR3: CASSQDREGLGDTQYF. The CDR3 DNA is TGTGCCAGCAGCCAAGACCGGGAGGGCCTTGGAGATACGCAGTATTTT.

The V call is TRBV2, the J call TRBJ1-2, with D unclear. The CDR3 length is 16 residues. Germline assignment: CDR1 SNHLY and CDR2 FYNNEI. V lost 2 bases and J 1 base, leaving 14 bases between the germline ends. The CDR3 sequence is CASSELGTISNYGYTF. CDR3 in DNA: TGTGCCAGCAGTGAATTAGGCACAATCAGTAACTATGGCTACACCTTC.

This clone was detected a few times. The V call is TRBV19, the J call TRBJ2-7; possibly TRBD2 for D (6 bases). This CDR3 region has 13 residues. Germline CDR1 reads LNHDA; CDR2 reads SQIVND (reference sequence). With 5 bases removed from V and 6 bases from J, the gap between germline ends came to 14 bases. CDR3 in DNA: TGTGCCAGTAGTCCACCGGGAGTTCCCGAGCAGTACTTC. Translated, it gives CASSPPGVPEQYF.

This clone was seen more than once but under ten times. At one end the junction does not follow the germline gene, possibly because of a read error. The V call is TRBV9, the J call TRBJ2-5; D might be TRBD1 (6 bases). The CDR3 is 14 residues long. Germline V lookup: CDR1 SGDLS, CDR2 YYNGEE. CDR3 in DNA: TGTGCCCGCAGCGTGAGGGGGATGGGGGAGACCCAGTACTTC. It codes for CARSVRGMGETQYF.

This chain connects TRBV11-3 to TRBJ2-3; D gene ambiguous. V dropped 6 bases and J dropped 6 bases, with 7 bases sitting between them. The CDR3 contains 11 residues. Germline CDR1 and CDR2: SGHNT and YENEEA. The CDR3 bases are TGTGCCAGCAGTAAAGGGGATACGCAGTATTTT. Amino acids: CASSKGDTQYF.

This clone was picked up a small number of times. The chain carries TRBV28 and TRBJ1-4, with D maybe TRBD1 (5 bases). This CDR3 is built from 15 residues. Germline V gene sequence: CDR1 MDHEN, CDR2 SYDVKM. Trimming shortened V by 6 bases and J by 4 bases, and 15 bases separated the two germline ends. Here the CDR3 DNA reads TGTGCCAGCAGCTGGGTTGGGGGTGGTAATGAAAAACTGTTTTTT. Amino acids: CASSWVGGGNEKLFF. The full variable domain, its missing parts supplied by reference TRBV28 and TRBJ1-4, is DVKVTQSSRYLVKRTGEKVFLECVQDMDHENMFWYRQDPGLGLRLIYFSYDVKMKEKGDIPEGYSVSREKKERFSLILESASTNQTSMYLCASSWVGGGNEKLFFGSGTQLSVL.